A single sample gave rise to the 27 T cell receptor beta chains below, sequenced in a study of T cell repertoires in cytomegalovirus infection. TCRdb reanalysed the reads using MiXCR and keeps one entry per CDR3 protein. Among hundreds of thousands of distinct CDR3 sequences listed, 31% were seen once. No antigen is known for these receptors. The sequenced sample was cultured CD8+ T cells from PBMCs, obtained from culture after CMV antigen stimulation. All receptors come from a human donor in good health (CMV status not recorded). Some clones in this sample may be carry-over from other donors' samples.

This chain connects TRBV25-1 to TRBJ1-1; 7 nucleotides line up with TRBD1. The germline gives CDR1 MGHDK, CDR2 SYGVNS. Germline trimming cut 3 bases from V and 0 bases from J; bases unmatched to any gene: 7. The CDR3 spans 16 residues. CDR3 residues: CASSEGTGAMNTEAFF. CDR3 bases: TGTGCCAGCAGTGAGGGAACAGGGGCCATGAACACTGAAGCTTTCTTT.

The table lists this clonotype with a few counts. The chain recombines TRBV12-3 or TRBV12-4 with TRBJ1-3; unclear D gene. Trimming removed 2 bases at V and 0 bases at J, with 11 bases between. The CDR3 runs to 16 residues. DNA for the CDR3: TGTGCCAGCAGTTTATCAAGGGATTACTCTGGAAACACCATATATTTT. This gives the protein CASSLSRDYSGNTIYF.

This chain joins TRBV4-1 and TRBJ2-5; TRBD1 matches at 7 bases. V trimming: 2 bases; J trimming: 0 bases; junction bases outside the gene matches: 9. This CDR3 has 17 amino acids. The germline V gene encodes CDR1 MGHRA and CDR2 YSYEKL. CDR3: CASSQFTGASYQETQYF. The CDR3 DNA follows: TGCGCCAGCAGCCAATTTACAGGGGCCTCGTACCAAGAGACCCAGTACTTC.

This chain joins TRBV7-6 and TRBJ2-2, with D hard to call. CDR1 and CDR2 (germline): SGHVS, FNYEAQ. The V gene lost 5 bases and the J gene lost 4 bases, with 11 bases spanning the gap. CDR3 length: 14 residues. The CDR3, as DNA: TGTGCCAGCAGCACCCCGCTGGGCACCGGGGAGCTGTTTTTT. Its protein product is CASSTPLGTGELFF.

The rearrangement joins TRBV6-5 to TRBJ2-3; 10 bases match TRBD2. This CDR3 is 17 amino acids long. CDR1 MNHEY and CDR2 SVGAGI come from the germline V gene. J was trimmed by 0 bases and V by 2 bases; bases with no gene match: 5. CDR3 region: CASSYPSGGTSTDTQYF. CDR3 in DNA: TGTGCCAGCAGTTACCCTAGCGGGGGCACTAGCACAGATACGCAGTATTTT.

This clonotype was seen a handful of times. V is TRBV7-9 and J is TRBJ2-1, with D hard to call. V was clipped by 5 bases and J by 0 bases, with 14 bases between them. Germline values: CDR1 SEHNR, CDR2 FQNEAQ (reference sequence). This CDR3 has 16 residues. This CDR3 reads CASSPMDPSSYNEQFF. CDR3 sequence (DNA): TGTGCCAGCAGCCCGATGGACCCGAGCTCCTACAATGAGCAGTTCTTC.

This chain joins TRBV7-9 and TRBJ1-4; the match to TRBD1 covers 7 bases. This CDR3 is 13 amino acids long. CDR1 and CDR2 from the germline V gene are SEHNR and FQNEAQ (reference sequence). Unmatched junction bases numbered 3, after V lost 5 bases and J lost 6 bases. CDR3 bases: TGTGCCAGCAGCAAAACAGGGGATGAAAAACTGTTTTTT. Its translation is CASSKTGDEKLFF.

J is TRBJ2-7 and V is TRBV28; weak D call: TRBD2 (6 bases). The CDR3 contains 14 residues. V was cut by 6 bases and J by 3 bases, with 15 bases left in between. Germline lookup yields CDR1 MDHEN and CDR2 SYDVKM. The CDR3 sequence: CASSPSLANYEQYV. The DNA of the CDR3 is TGTGCCAGCAGCCCTAGTCTAGCGAACTACGAGCAGTACGTC.

The V call is TRBV11-2, the J call TRBJ2-5, with TRBD1 identical over 7 bases. Unmatched junction bases numbered 12, after V lost 5 bases and J lost 3 bases. This CDR3 spans 16 amino acids. Germline V CDR1 and CDR2: SGHAT, FQNNGV. The CDR3 is CASSPRGRISEETQYF. In nucleotides, the CDR3 is TGTGCCAGCAGCCCCAGGGGGAGAATCTCCGAAGAGACCCAGTACTTC.

This clonotype was observed many times. The chain combines TRBV7-9 with TRBJ2-1; the D call may be TRBD1 or TRBD2 (5 bases each). CDR3 size: 14 residues. Looked up from germline, CDR1 is SEHNR and CDR2 is FQNEAQ (reference sequence). Trimming took off 10 bases at V and 0 bases at J, with 13 bases between the two ends. CDR3 amino acids: CATWDALSYNEQFF. The CDR3 region has the DNA TGTGCCACTTGGGACGCCCTCTCCTACAATGAGCAGTTCTTC.

This clonotype came up a few times. The junction departs from germline at one end; a sequencing error may be responsible. V is TRBV6-2 or TRBV6-3 and J is TRBJ1-5; 11 bases align to TRBD1. Germline CDR1 reads MNHEY; CDR2 reads SVGEGT. CDR3 size: 18 residues. The DNA for the CDR3 is TGTGCCAGCAGTTACGCGCGCTGGACAGGGGGCGCGAATCAACCCCAGCATTTT. Protein product: CASSYARWTGGANQPQHF.

The chain links TRBV6-6 to TRBJ1-1; D remains ambiguous. Per germline, CDR1 MNHNY and CDR2 SVGAGI (reference sequence). This CDR3 region has 14 residues. Trimming shortened V by 0 bases and J by 1 base, and 6 bases separated the two germline ends. CDR3 amino acids: CASSYSRQNTEAFF. In DNA, the CDR3 is TGTGCCAGCAGTTACTCTCGCCAGAACACTGAAGCTTTCTTT.

The CDR3 DNA reads as TGTGCCATCAGCTACGACCCCGATGGGGGACAGGGAAGCACAGATACGCAGTATTTT. It translates to CAISYDPDGGQGSTDTQYF. The chain combines TRBV10-3 with TRBJ2-3, with 9 bases identical to TRBD1. This CDR3 has 19 amino acids. The V gene end was trimmed by 6 bases and the J gene end by 0 bases; junction bases not matched to a gene: 16. CDR1 ENHRY and CDR2 SYGVKD come from the germline V gene.

This chain uses TRBV27 with TRBJ1-2; D may be TRBD1 (5 bases). In germline, CDR1 is MNHEY, CDR2 SMNVEV (reference sequence). The germline V and J ends were trimmed by 6 bases and 4 bases, with 9 bases remaining between them. This CDR3 region has 12 residues. The CDR3 protein is CASRRGGYGYTF. CDR3 in DNA: TGTGCCAGCAGACGGGGGGGCTATGGCTACACCTTC.

The rearrangement joins TRBV10-1 to TRBJ1-4, with no clear D. V was cut by 2 bases and J by 7 bases, with 20 bases left in between. The germline V gene encodes CDR1 WNHNN and CDR2 SYGVQD (reference sequence). The CDR3 runs 17 residues. For the CDR3, the DNA is TGCGCCAGCAGTGAGAAGAGCCTGGGCTTGCCTGGTGAAAAACTGTTTTTT. Protein sequence: CASSEKSLGLPGEKLFF.

The V and J genes are TRBV2 and TRBJ1-2; D is unclear. Germline CDR1 SNHLY, CDR2 FYNNEI. V was clipped by 11 bases and J by 3 bases, with 13 bases between them. The CDR3 has 12 residues. CDR3 sequence reads: CACLEDDYGYTF. CDR3 bases: TGTGCCTGCCTGGAGGACGACTATGGCTACACCTTC.

This clonotype was detected many times. This chain connects TRBV7-8 to TRBJ2-5; D may be TRBD2 (6 bases). V was shortened by 11 bases and J by 2 bases, with 18 bases between the two germline ends. CDR3 length: 14 amino acids. Germline V CDR1 and CDR2: SGHVS, FQNEAQ. CDR3 in amino acids: CAAWGGVGQETQYF. CDR3 DNA sequence: TGTGCCGCCTGGGGCGGGGTGGGACAAGAGACCCAGTACTTC.

The chain couples TRBV6-1 to TRBJ1-1; D perhaps matches TRBD1 (6 bases). This CDR3 region has 16 residues. CDR1 and CDR2 from the germline V gene are MNHNS and SASEGT. The V end was cut by 7 bases, the J end by 5 bases, with 23 bases between. CDR3 protein: CASNQEWSGVGTEAFF. DNA for the CDR3: TGTGCCAGCAATCAGGAATGGTCAGGGGTTGGGACTGAAGCTTTCTTT.

This clonotype was seen just once. This rearrangement joins TRBV9 to TRBJ2-1, with 16 bases that match TRBD2. This CDR3 has 20 amino acids. J gave up 6 bases and V 4 bases, and 16 bases lay outside the gene matches. The germline gives CDR1 SGDLS, CDR2 YYNGEE. CDR3 residues: CASSPGTSGGAVIPGNEQFF. The CDR3 bases are TGTGCCAGCAGCCCAGGGACTAGCGGGGGGGCTGTCATCCCCGGCAATGAGCAGTTCTTC.

This clonotype was found a few times. The J gene is TRBJ1-4, the V gene TRBV10-2, with TRBD1 matching 7 bases. J lost 0 bases, V lost 6 bases, and 7 bases had no gene match. CDR1 and CDR2 (germline): WSHSY, SAAADI. This CDR3 has 16 amino acids. The CDR3 sequence: CASRNTGAATNEKLFF. In DNA, the CDR3 is TGCGCCAGCAGAAATACAGGGGCGGCAACTAATGAAAAACTGTTTTTT.

In the case of this clonotype: An end of the junction does not agree with germline; a read error may underlie this. The chain combines TRBV7-9 with TRBJ2-3; D not resolved. The CDR3 consists of 13 residues. Germline CDR1 and CDR2: SEHNR and FQNEAQ (reference sequence). The CDR3 nucleotides read TGTGTCAGCAGCCCCAACCGGATAGATACGCAGTATTTT. This codes for CVSSPNRIDTQYF.

To note about this clonotype: Germline and junction disagree at one end, which may indicate a read error. The chain combines TRBV6-5 with TRBJ2-5; TRBD1 agrees at 7 bases. Looked up from germline, CDR1 is MNHEY and CDR2 is SVGAGI. CDR3 length: 13 amino acids. CDR3 loop: CAGSWTGTETQYF. CDR3 DNA sequence: TGTGCCGGCAGTTGGACAGGAACAGAGACCCAGTACTTC.

The rearrangement uses TRBV6-1 and TRBJ2-7, with D uncertain. CDR3 length: 15 amino acids. The germline CDR1 and CDR2 sequences are MNHNS and SASEGT. V was pared by 1 base and J by 2 bases, with 12 bases between. The CDR3 loop reads CASSEGRWSTYEQYV. DNA for the CDR3: TGTGCCAGCAGTGAAGGACGGTGGTCGACCTACGAGCAGTACGTC.

V is TRBV11-3 and J is TRBJ2-3, with 9 bases lining up with TRBD1. The CDR3 spans 14 residues. Germline CDR1 SGHNT, CDR2 YENEEA. Trimming at V came to 5 bases and at J to 3 bases, leaving 3 bases not matched to a gene. CDR3 in DNA: TGTGCCAGCAGCCGGGACAGGGAGACAGATACGCAGTATTTT. It is translated as CASSRDRETDTQYF. Combining the CDR3 with reference TRBV11-3 and TRBJ2-3 gives the whole variable domain EAGVVQSPRYKIIEKKQPVAFWCNPISGHNTLYWYLQNLGQGPELLIRYENEEAVDDSQLPKDRFSAERLKGVDSTLKIQPAELGDSAVYLCASSRDRETDTQYFGPGTRLTVL.

In its sample, this clonotype was seen a few times. This chain uses TRBV2 with TRBJ2-3, with 12 bases aligning to TRBD2. This CDR3 region has 16 residues. J was trimmed by 5 bases and V by 2 bases; bases with no gene match: 5. Germline V gene data show CDR1 as SNHLY and CDR2 as FYNNEI. CDR3 sequence: CASSEPSGGALDTQYF. CDR3 DNA: TGTGCCAGCAGTGAACCTAGCGGGGGGGCCTTAGATACGCAGTATTTT.

A remark on this clonotype: This may arise from a read error, as a much more abundant clone is one base away. This chain joins TRBV7-6 and TRBJ2-1; 8 bases map to TRBD2. From germline, CDR1 is SGHVS and CDR2 FNYEAQ. This CDR3 is 18 amino acids long. The V and J ends lost 2 bases and 4 bases, in that order; junction bases with no gene match: 13. The CDR3 here is CASSLYDSGVVNYNEQFF. The CDR3, as DNA: TGTGCCAGCAGCTTATACGATAGCGGGGTAGTAAATTACAATGAGCAGTTCTTC. The whole variable domain, remainder taken from reference TRBV7-6 and TRBJ2-1, is GAGVSQSPRYKVTKRGQDVALRCDPISGHVSLYWYRQALGQGPEFLTYFNYEAQQDKSGLPNDRFSAERPEGSISTLTIQRTEQRDSAMYRCASSLYDSGVVNYNEQFFGPGTRLTVL.

This rearrangement joins TRBV6-8 to TRBJ1-2, with 7 bases lining up with TRBD1. The germline gives CDR1 MNHGY, CDR2 SAAAGT. The CDR3 consists of 14 residues. Trimming at V came to 7 bases and at J to 6 bases, leaving 11 bases not matched to a gene. The CDR3 spells CASNQLDRVHGYTF. The CDR3 bases are TGTGCCAGCAACCAATTAGACAGGGTACATGGCTACACCTTC.